These 21 T cell receptor beta chains were sequenced from one sample in a study of CD8+ T cells in alopecia areata. Isolated RNA was reverse transcribed into cDNA used as the sequencing template. Repertoires were generated with immunoSEQ multiplex PCR, while TCRdb's copy carries only in-frame clones and drops some. Here the sample spans around 150,000 clones, around two thirds being singletons. Material: CD8+ T cells sorted from blood. The receptor set was obtained from a human donor in good health.

To note about this clone: Other DNA sequences from this sample encode an identical CDR3 as well. The chain employs TRBV29-1 and TRBJ1-2, with D uncertain. Trimming took 0 bases from V and 0 from J, leaving 5 bases between them. This CDR3 is built from 13 residues. CDR1 and CDR2 (germline): SQVTM, ANQGSEA. The CDR3 here is CSVEETANYGYTF. CDR3 nucleotide sequence: TGCAGCGTTGAAGAGACGGCTAACTATGGCTACACCTTC.

The chain joins TRBV4-1 to TRBJ2-7; 9 positions agree with TRBD2. Germline CDR1 and CDR2: MGHRA and YSYEKL. The length of the CDR3 is 13 residues. V shed 4 bases, J shed 13 bases, and the junction held 11 bases outside the gene matches. The CDR3 protein is CASSPLAGVVEYF. DNA of the CDR3: TGCGCCAGCAGCCCATTAGCGGGAGTGGTGGAATACTTC.

This clone showed up just a few times. The chain links TRBV7-6 to TRBJ2-2; 11 nucleotides line up with TRBD1. The CDR3 runs 16 residues. CDR1 is SGHVS, CDR2 FNYEAQ, per germline. Trimming at V came to 2 bases and at J to 6 bases, leaving 5 bases not matched to a gene. The CDR3 DNA sequence: TGTGCCAGCAGCTTATTTGTGGGACAGGGGGCCGGGGAGCTGTTTTTT. Translating gives CASSLFVGQGAGELFF.

This clone was seen a few times. The chain carries TRBV20-1 and TRBJ2-7; D is unclear. Trimming took 4 bases from V and 4 from J, leaving 8 bases between them. Germline V gene sequence: CDR1 DFQATT, CDR2 SNEGSKA (reference sequence). This CDR3 is built from 11 residues. DNA of the CDR3: TGCAGTGCTAAAAACCAGTACGAGCAGTACTTC. Its protein product is CSAKNQYEQYF.

This clone appeared a few times. The CDR3 region is CSVAGVAGKETQYF. In DNA, the CDR3 is TGCAGCGTTGCAGGAGTTGCGGGCAAAGAGACCCAGTACTTC. This chain joins TRBV29-1 and TRBJ2-5, with a weak D call TRBD2 (5 bases). V lost 4 bases and J lost 3, with 15 bases in between. The CDR3 loop spans 14 amino acids. CDR1 is SQVTM, CDR2 ANQGSEA, per germline.

This clone was found a few times. The chain is built from TRBV10-3 and TRBJ1-5; tentatively, D is TRBD1 (5 bases). Per the germline V gene, CDR1 is ENHRY and CDR2 is SYGVKD. The CDR3 length is 14 residues. Trimming removed 4 bases at V and 8 bases at J, with 15 bases between. DNA of the CDR3: TGTGCCATCAGTGGAGGGGCAGTAGGAGAGCCCCAGCATTTT. Translated, it gives CAISGGAVGEPQHF.

This clone was found a few times. The chain uses TRBV11-2 and TRBJ1-5, with a weak D call TRBD1 (6 bases). The V end lost 5 bases, the J end lost 0 bases, and 8 bases lay between the germline ends. Germline V gene data show CDR1 as SGHAT and CDR2 as FQNNGV. The CDR3 runs 14 residues. CDR3 protein: CASSQGNSNQPQHF. The CDR3 DNA follows: TGTGCCAGCAGCCAGGGGAATAGCAATCAGCCCCAGCATTTT.

The CDR3 region has the DNA TGCGCCAGCAGCTTGAGGGGGCTCAACACTGAAGCTTTCTTT. Translated, it gives CASSLRGLNTEAFF. V usage is TRBV5-1 and J usage is TRBJ1-1; TRBD1 aligns across 7 bases. V shed 1 base and J 2 bases; nucleotides not matched to a gene: 2. The germline gives CDR1 SGHRS, CDR2 YFSETQ. This CDR3 contains 14 residues.

This chain uses TRBV7-9 with TRBJ2-7, with 12 bases fitting TRBD2. Germline V lookup: CDR1 SEHNR, CDR2 FQNEAQ (reference sequence). The trim removed 4 bases at V and 2 bases at J, leaving 6 bases unmatched. The CDR3 loop spans 16 amino acids. CDR3: CASSSGLAGFTYEQYF. Written as DNA, the CDR3 is TGTGCCAGCAGCTCGGGACTAGCGGGTTTCACCTACGAGCAGTACTTC.

J is TRBJ2-1 and V is TRBV6-6, with 12 bases identical to TRBD2. The J segment lost 6 bases and the V segment lost 9 bases, leaving 6 bases of the junction unmatched. CDR3 length: 14 residues. Per germline, CDR1 MNHNY and CDR2 SVGAGI (reference sequence). CDR3 DNA sequence: TGTGCCAGTCAGACTAGCGGGAGAATCAATGAGCAGTTCTTC. Translating gives CASQTSGRINEQFF.

This rearrangement joins TRBV5-1 to TRBJ2-7; TRBD1 matches 9 bases. With V trimmed by 1 base and J by 3 bases, 5 bases remained unmatched. There are 15 residues in the CDR3. Germline CDR1 SGHRS, CDR2 YFSETQ. The CDR3 coding sequence is TGCGCCAGCAGCTTGCTCTGGGACAGGGTCTACGAGCAGTACTTC. It encodes CASSLLWDRVYEQYF.

This clone has only a few counts. This chain connects TRBV5-1 to TRBJ2-7; 9 bases match TRBD1. V dropped 3 bases and J dropped 3; count of bases not matched to a gene: 4. CDR3 length equals 14 residues. The germline V gene encodes CDR1 SGHRS and CDR2 YFSETQ. CDR3: CASSSGTGLYEQYF. DNA for the CDR3: TGCGCCAGCAGCTCCGGGACAGGGCTCTACGAGCAGTACTTC.

The rearrangement uses TRBV9 and TRBJ2-1, with D possibly called TRBD1 or TRBD2 (5 bases each). Germline V gene sequence: CDR1 SGDLS, CDR2 YYNGEE. Trimming pared 2 bases from V and 8 bases from J, leaving 8 bases between. The CDR3 is made up of 12 amino acids. The CDR3 loop reads CASSVGTDEQFF. DNA for the CDR3: TGTGCCAGCAGCGTCGGGACGGATGAGCAGTTCTTC.

There are a few counts of this clone. The gene calls are TRBV6-5 and TRBJ1-1; a possible D gene is TRBD1 (5 bases). Trimming cost V 8 bases and J 0 bases, with 7 bases left between them. The CDR3 has 12 amino acids. Germline lookup yields CDR1 MNHEY and CDR2 SVGAGI. CDR3 coding DNA: TGTGCCAGCGGGACGGTGAACACTGAAGCTTTCTTT. It encodes CASGTVNTEAFF.

This clone is a singleton in its sample. The V gene is TRBV30, the J gene TRBJ1-1; D is ambiguous. Germline lookup yields CDR1 GTSNPN and CDR2 SVGIG (reference sequence). The CDR3 is made up of 11 amino acids. V shed 5 bases and J shed 3 bases, with 7 bases lying between them. The CDR3 DNA follows: TGTGCCTGGGGGGAGGACACTGAAGCTTTCTTT. Translation: CAWGEDTEAFF.

The chain has TRBV18 and TRBJ2-7; TRBD2 aligns across 10 bases. This CDR3 has 17 residues. The germline gives CDR1 KGHSH, CDR2 LQKENI. With V trimmed by 2 bases and J by 2 bases, 9 bases remained unmatched. Here the CDR3 reads CASSPNPGLAVPYEQYF. The DNA for the CDR3 is TGTGCCAGCTCACCAAATCCCGGACTAGCGGTACCCTACGAGCAGTACTTC.

The V gene is TRBV29-1, the J gene TRBJ2-5; D not certain. This CDR3 has 16 amino acids. Trimming took 2 bases from V and 1 from J, leaving 17 bases between them. CDR1 and CDR2 (germline): SQVTM, ANQGSEA. CDR3 amino acids: CSVELIDMSLQETQYF. In DNA form, the CDR3 reads TGCAGCGTTGAACTGATAGACATGTCTCTCCAAGAGACCCAGTACTTC.

V usage is TRBV7-8 and J usage is TRBJ1-1; D gene ambiguous. This CDR3 is built from 17 residues. V gave up 5 bases and J gave up 4 bases, with 23 bases separating them. CDR1 is SGHVS, CDR2 FQNEAQ, per germline. The CDR3 DNA sequence: TGTGCCAGCAGCCCATCCCCCCGGGAGTGGGGAACCACTGAAGCTTTCTTT. Translated, it gives CASSPSPREWGTTEAFF.

This clone was detected a few times. The chain recombines TRBV5-6 with TRBJ2-7, with TRBD2 identical over 11 bases. CDR1 and CDR2 (germline): SGHDT, YYEEEE. CDR3 length: 12 residues. The ends lost 5 bases at V and 13 bases at J; junction bases unmatched: 8. This CDR3 reads CASSLGLAETYF. CDR3 nucleotides: TGTGCCAGCAGTCTGGGACTAGCGGAAACTTACTTC.

The rearrangement uses TRBV30 and TRBJ1-2; a weak D match, TRBD1 (5 bases). Germline V gene lookup returns CDR1 GTSNPN and CDR2 SVGIG (reference sequence). The germline V and J ends were trimmed by 1 base and 6 bases, with 18 bases remaining between them. The length of the CDR3 is 15 residues. CDR3 region: CAWSGTGAGSDGYTF. The CDR3 region has the DNA TGTGCCTGGAGTGGGACCGGGGCAGGAAGTGATGGCTACACCTTC.

This clone appeared a few times. This rearrangement joins TRBV27 to TRBJ2-7, with D possibly TRBD1 on 5 matching bases. V shed 5 bases and J shed 4 bases, with 15 bases lying between them. This CDR3 is 14 amino acids long. CDR1 is MNHEY, CDR2 SMNVEV, per germline (reference sequence). The CDR3 protein is CASSPRGAGYEQYF. The CDR3 nucleotides read TGTGCCAGCAGTCCGCGTGGGGCAGGTTACGAGCAGTACTTC.